These 18 T cell receptor beta chains were sequenced from one sample in a study of early T cells in non-severe SARS-CoV-2 infection. TCRdb ran MiXCR on the 5' RACE reads and lists one entry per CDR3 protein. The table includes approximately 39,000 distinct CDR3 sequences, under 8% detected once. Material: whole blood, obtained at baseline. The origin of the receptors is an adult who was a healthcare worker with PCR-confirmed SARS-CoV-2 infection or an uninfected control (not recorded which).

This clonotype was observed a few times. This chain joins TRBV30 and TRBJ2-3; 7 positions agree with TRBD2. The germline V gene has CDR1 GTSNPN and CDR2 SVGIG (reference sequence). V lost 7 bases, J lost 5 bases, and 9 bases stayed unmatched. The CDR3 is 13 amino acids. DNA for the CDR3: TGTGCCTCAAGACTAGGCGGGGGAGATACGCAGTATTTT. It translates to CASRLGGGDTQYF.

This clonotype was observed at least ten times. The DNA of the CDR3 is TGTGCCAGCAGCTTGTTACAGGGTGGGTACAATGAGCAGTTCTTC. Amino acids: CASSLLQGGYNEQFF. The chain joins TRBV7-9 to TRBJ2-1; D might be TRBD1 (6 bases). The V gene lost 3 bases and the J gene lost 4 bases, with 13 bases spanning the gap. Germline values: CDR1 SEHNR, CDR2 FQNEAQ (reference sequence). CDR3 length equals 15 residues.

The chain recombines TRBV7-2 with TRBJ2-3; possible D gene TRBD2, 6 bases. CDR1 is SGHTA, CDR2 FQGNSA, per germline. The CDR3 length is 14 residues. V was pared by 5 bases and J by 6 bases, with 15 bases between. CDR3 residues: CASSPTRGSDTQYF. CDR3 coding DNA: TGTGCCAGCAGCCCCACACGGGGGTCGGATACGCAGTATTTT.

This clonotype was recorded many times. The J gene is TRBJ1-3, the V gene TRBV12-3 or TRBV12-4, with 7 bases that match TRBD1. The CDR3 totals 17 residues. Trimming at V came to 3 bases and at J to 0 bases, leaving 8 bases not matched to a gene. The CDR3 bases are TGTGCCAGCAGTTTTGGGGCCTCAGGGGGCTCTGGAAACACCATATATTTT. This gives the protein CASSFGASGGSGNTIYF.

The rearrangement joins TRBV12-3 or TRBV12-4 to TRBJ2-1; TRBD2 is a possible D gene (6 bases). The CDR3 runs to 17 residues. Trimming took 4 bases from V and 2 from J, leaving 18 bases between them. For the CDR3, the DNA is TGTGCCAGCAGTTCCGGGGCCGCGGGGAACCCCTACAATGAGCAGTTCTTC. This encodes CASSSGAAGNPYNEQFF.

This clonotype was counted ten times or more. The rearrangement uses TRBV7-9 and TRBJ2-1; D is ambiguous. Germline V gene lookup returns CDR1 SEHNR and CDR2 FQNEAQ (reference sequence). V lost 4 bases and J lost 6, with 10 bases in between. The CDR3 covers 13 residues. The CDR3: CASSSPELNEQFF. The CDR3 coding sequence is TGTGCCAGCAGCTCCCCCGAACTCAATGAGCAGTTCTTC.

This chain joins TRBV5-6 and TRBJ1-1; TRBD1 might be the D (6 bases). The CDR3 is 15 amino acids. V lost 2 bases and J 4 bases, leaving 15 bases between the germline ends. The germline V gene encodes CDR1 SGHDT and CDR2 YYEEEE. The CDR3: CASSLSPGGGTEAFF. CDR3 DNA: TGTGCCAGCAGCTTAAGTCCGGGGGGCGGCACTGAAGCTTTCTTT.

This clonotype was counted many times. The V gene is TRBV7-9, the J gene TRBJ2-1; 13 bases line up with TRBD2. This CDR3 has 16 amino acids. The J segment lost 7 bases and the V segment lost 5 bases, leaving 8 bases of the junction unmatched. Germline CDR1 is SEHNR and CDR2 is FQNEAQ (reference sequence). CDR3 loop: CASSPILAGGGNEQFF. In DNA form, the CDR3 reads TGTGCCAGCAGCCCCATACTAGCGGGAGGGGGGAATGAGCAGTTCTTC.

This clonotype has a count of ten or more. V usage is TRBV6-6 and J usage is TRBJ2-4; 9 nucleotides align to TRBD1. This CDR3 spans 14 amino acids. V was clipped by 7 bases and J by 9 bases; unmatched bases: 10. In germline, CDR1 is MNHNY, CDR2 SVGAGI (reference sequence). The CDR3: CASTPRTGVFIQYF. The CDR3 region has the DNA TGTGCCAGCACCCCGAGGACAGGGGTATTCATTCAGTACTTC.

This clonotype was seen ten or more times. The chain combines TRBV7-9 with TRBJ1-1; possible D gene TRBD1, 5 bases. Germline CDR1 reads SEHNR; CDR2 reads FQNEAQ (reference sequence). Trimming removed 4 bases from V and 0 bases from J, with 15 bases in between. The CDR3 totals 16 residues. For the CDR3, the DNA is TGTGCCAGCAGCTCACCCGAACAGGATTTGAACACTGAAGCTTTCTTT. Its protein product is CASSSPEQDLNTEAFF.

This clonotype was seen many times. The chain links TRBV7-9 to TRBJ2-7; possibly TRBD2 for D (6 bases). CDR3 length: 16 amino acids. CDR1 is SEHNR and CDR2 is FQNEAQ in the germline V gene (reference sequence). With 8 bases removed from V and 3 bases from J, the gap between germline ends came to 23 bases. In nucleotides, the CDR3 is TGTGCCAGCGGAGATCTGACTAGTTCGCCGAACTACGAGCAGTACTTC. This encodes CASGDLTSSPNYEQYF. The full variable domain, completed using reference TRBV7-9 and TRBJ2-7, is DTGVSQNPRHKITKRGQNVTFRCDPISEHNRLYWYRQTLGQGPEFLTYFQNEAQLEKSRLLSDRFSAERPKGSFSTLEIQRTEQGDSAMYLCASGDLTSSPNYEQYFGPGTRLTVT.

Within the sample, this clonotype is medium-sized (0.01 to 0.1%). The chain carries TRBV20-1 and TRBJ2-7, with 10 bases aligning to TRBD2. Germline V CDR1 and CDR2: DFQATT, SNEGSKA (reference sequence). The CDR3 sequence is 13 residues long. Trimming at V came to 4 bases and at J to 3 bases, leaving 3 bases not matched to a gene. CDR3 sequence reads: CSATGTSDYEQYF. For the CDR3, the DNA is TGCAGTGCTACCGGGACTAGCGACTACGAGCAGTACTTC.

This clonotype has a count of ten or more. This chain joins TRBV28 and TRBJ2-5; no clear D. The CDR3 covers 15 residues. Germline CDR1 MDHEN, CDR2 SYDVKM. Trimming left V 6 bases short and J 2 bases short, with 16 bases between. The CDR3 DNA reads as TGTGCCAGCAGCCCCGCTAACACACTACAAGAGACCCAGTACTTC. This translates into CASSPANTLQETQYF. Together with reference TRBV28 and TRBJ2-5, the CDR3 gives the full variable domain: DVKVTQSSRYLVKRTGEKVFLECVQDMDHENMFWYRQDPGLGLRLIYFSYDVKMKEKGDIPEGYSVSREKKERFSLILESASTNQTSMYLCASSPANTLQETQYFGPGTRLLVL.

This clonotype was seen a handful of times. The rearrangement uses TRBV6-5 and TRBJ1-5; D is undetermined. Germline CDR1 is MNHEY and CDR2 is SVGAGI. Trimming took off 5 bases at V and 5 bases at J, with 19 bases between the two ends. This CDR3 has 16 amino acids. CDR3 amino acids: CASSKIPPTGDQPQHF. In DNA form, the CDR3 reads TGTGCCAGCAGTAAAATTCCACCCACCGGTGATCAGCCCCAGCATTTT.

This clonotype was seen repeatedly, ten times or more. The chain combines TRBV5-1 with TRBJ2-3; 8 positions agree with TRBD2. After removal of 0 bases from V and 2 bases from J, the junction contained 5 bases not matched to a gene. The CDR3 runs 16 residues. Germline V gives CDR1 SGHRS, CDR2 YFSETQ. CDR3 nucleotide sequence: TGCGCCAGCAGCTTGGGAACTAGCGGTCCCACAGATACGCAGTATTTT. Residues: CASSLGTSGPTDTQYF.

This clonotype was seen a few times. The V and J genes are TRBV5-1 and TRBJ1-2; D unclear. V shed 5 bases and J shed 2 bases, with 7 bases lying between them. This CDR3 is 12 amino acids long. Per germline, CDR1 SGHRS and CDR2 YFSETQ. The CDR3 region has the DNA TGCGCCAGCAGGGAGGGAAACTATGGCTACACCTTC. This codes for CASREGNYGYTF.

V usage is TRBV30 and J usage is TRBJ2-3, with 7 bases fitting TRBD2. Germline V lookup: CDR1 GTSNPN, CDR2 SVGIG (reference sequence). The J segment lost 2 bases and the V segment lost 5 bases, leaving 10 bases of the junction unmatched. The CDR3 is 15 residues long. CDR3 amino acids: CAWGPASGFTDTQYF. The CDR3 coding sequence is TGTGCCTGGGGCCCTGCTAGCGGTTTCACAGATACGCAGTATTTT.

The V gene is TRBV20-1, the J gene TRBJ1-1; 10 bases are a match to TRBD1. V shed 6 bases, J shed 5 bases, and the junction held 6 bases outside the gene matches. Germline lookup yields CDR1 DFQATT and CDR2 SNEGSKA (reference sequence). There are 13 residues in the CDR3. The CDR3 nucleotides are TGCAGTGCCAGGGACAGGGGTGAAACTGAAGCTTTCTTT. Its translation: CSARDRGETEAFF.